This passage covers 14 T cell receptor beta chains from one sample sequenced in a study of CD8+ T cells in alopecia areata. Stated treatment: oral pan-JAK inhibitor, 5-10 mg twice daily. Following RNA extraction, reverse transcription yielded cDNA that acted as the sequencing template. Assay used: immunoSEQ multiplex PCR; TCRdb lists only in-frame clones, some missing. The sample shows tens of thousands of clones, 40% to 55% of them seen only once. The sample consisted of CD8+ T cells sorted from blood, taken around week 36, from a patient treated with tofacitinib. Receptor source: a human donor with alopecia areata.

The genes are TRBV29-1 and TRBJ2-7, with D possibly being TRBD2 (6 bases). The CDR3 covers 15 residues. The germline gives CDR1 SQVTM, CDR2 ANQGSEA. Trimming cost V 6 bases and J 6 bases, with 24 bases left between them. The CDR3 DNA reads as TGCAGCGTCAAACCCCGGGACTCGGAGGGGACCGAGCAGTACTTC. This codes for CSVKPRDSEGTEQYF.

This clone was seen a few times. The V gene is TRBV9, the J gene TRBJ2-1; a weak D match, TRBD1 (6 bases). Germline loops: CDR1 SGDLS, CDR2 YYNGEE. The CDR3 contains 16 residues. V lost 4 bases to trimming and J lost 4 bases, with 18 bases between them. This chain's CDR3 is CASSPWTVGLYNEQFF. Written as DNA, the CDR3 is TGTGCCAGCAGCCCGTGGACAGTAGGTCTTTACAATGAGCAGTTCTTC.

This clone was detected ten times or more. The chain recombines TRBV6-5 with TRBJ2-7; TRBD2 matches at 7 bases. The trim removed 7 bases at V and 0 bases at J, leaving 6 bases unmatched. CDR3 size: 14 residues. Germline assignment: CDR1 MNHEY and CDR2 SVGAGI. This CDR3 reads CASNPRTSSYEQYF. DNA of the CDR3: TGTGCCAGCAATCCCAGGACTAGCTCCTACGAGCAGTACTTC.

V gene TRBV4-3 combines with J gene TRBJ2-2; D gene uncertain. The V gene's germline CDR1 is LGHNA and CDR2 YSLEER. Trimming stripped 4 bases from V and 7 bases from J, with 7 bases between. The CDR3 has 12 residues. CDR3: CASSPGGGELFF. In DNA, the CDR3 is TGCGCCAGCAGCCCAGGCGGCGGGGAGCTGTTTTTT.

This clone is medium-sized by share. The chain links TRBV6-4 to TRBJ2-1; 11 nucleotides line up with TRBD2. Germline CDR1 and CDR2: MRHNA and SNTAGT. CDR3 length equals 15 residues. Trimming cost V 6 bases and J 5 bases; bases outside gene matches: 6. The CDR3 sequence is CASSILAGVHNEQFF. The DNA of the CDR3 is TGTGCCAGCAGCATACTAGCGGGAGTACACAATGAGCAGTTCTTC.

This chain joins TRBV6-6 and TRBJ2-1, with TRBD2 matching 10 bases. There are 15 residues in the CDR3. Germline assignment: CDR1 MNHNY and CDR2 SVGAGI (reference sequence). Trimming cost V 8 bases and J 3 bases; bases outside gene matches: 7. The DNA of the CDR3 is TGTGCCAGCGCTTCCTGGACTAGCGGCTACAATGAGCAGTTCTTC. It is translated as CASASWTSGYNEQFF.

This clone has just a few counts. This chain uses TRBV27 with TRBJ1-5, with TRBD1 matching 7 bases. This CDR3 is 14 amino acids long. The J segment lost 5 bases and the V segment lost 4 bases, leaving 5 bases of the junction unmatched. Germline loops: CDR1 MNHEY, CDR2 SMNVEV (reference sequence). CDR3 bases: TGTGCCAGCAGTTCGACAGGGAATTATCAGCCCCAGCATTTT. This translates into CASSSTGNYQPQHF.

This clone was seen a few times. The chain uses TRBV7-9 and TRBJ2-7; 7 nucleotides agree with TRBD2. Losses at the gene ends were 10 bases for V and 6 bases for J; bases not matched to a gene: 9. Germline loops: CDR1 SEHNR, CDR2 FQNEAQ (reference sequence). The CDR3 covers 12 residues. CDR3 in amino acids: CAIGGLVSEQYF. The CDR3, as DNA: TGTGCCATCGGTGGACTAGTCAGCGAGCAGTACTTC. Variable domain in full (rest from reference TRBV7-9 and TRBJ2-7): DTGVSQNPRHKITKRGQNVTFRCDPISEHNRLYWYRQTLGQGPEFLTYFQNEAQLEKSRLLSDRFSAERPKGSFSTLEIQRTEQGDSAMYLCAIGGLVSEQYFGPGTRLTVT.

This clone was counted only a few times. The rearrangement links TRBV14 to TRBJ2-1, with D perhaps being TRBD1 or TRBD2 (6 bases each). Per germline, CDR1 SGHDN and CDR2 FVKESK. Trimming cost V 1 base and J 0 bases, with 19 bases left between them. The CDR3 is 19 amino acids. The CDR3 loop is CASSQGALKGGISYNEQFF. As DNA, the CDR3 is TGTGCCAGCAGCCAAGGGGCCTTAAAGGGGGGCATCTCCTACAATGAGCAGTTCTTC.

The chain uses TRBV29-1 and TRBJ2-7; 7 bases fit TRBD2. This CDR3 has 15 amino acids. Trimming at V came to 1 base and at J to 2 bases, leaving 8 bases not matched to a gene. Germline V lookup: CDR1 SQVTM, CDR2 ANQGSEA. The CDR3: CSVEGGAGSPYEQYF. The CDR3 DNA reads TGCAGCGTTGAAGGGGGAGCGGGATCCCCCTACGAGCAGTACTTC.

V is TRBV7-2 and J is TRBJ2-5, with no clear D. The CDR3 loop spans 15 amino acids. Germline V gene sequence: CDR1 SGHTA, CDR2 FQGNSA. The V end was cut by 1 base, the J end by 5 bases, with 14 bases between. The CDR3 protein is CASSLVGKVRETQYF. The CDR3 DNA sequence: TGTGCCAGCAGCTTAGTGGGCAAGGTTAGGGAGACCCAGTACTTC.

The gene calls are TRBV10-3 and TRBJ2-1, with TRBD2 matching over 8 bases. The CDR3 extends over 15 amino acids. CDR1 and CDR2 from the germline V gene are ENHRY and SYGVKD. Unmatched junction bases numbered 12, after V lost 6 bases and J lost 8 bases. The DNA for the CDR3 is TGTGCCATCAGGGGAGCGGGAGCCACCTGGGATGAGCAGTTCTTC. Its protein is CAIRGAGATWDEQFF.

The V and J genes are TRBV7-9 and TRBJ1-2, with 9 bases aligning to TRBD1. Trimming at V came to 5 bases and at J to 4 bases, leaving 17 bases not matched to a gene. Germline V lookup: CDR1 SEHNR, CDR2 FQNEAQ (reference sequence). The CDR3 has 18 amino acids. CDR3 loop: CASSPNYRDRDRVYGYTF. The CDR3 DNA reads TGTGCCAGCAGCCCGAATTACCGGGACAGGGATCGGGTCTATGGCTACACCTTC.

V gene TRBV29-1 combines with J gene TRBJ2-3; 8 nucleotides agree with TRBD1. The V segment lost 3 bases and the J segment 2 bases; nucleotides outside the gene matches: 7. There are 15 residues in the CDR3. Germline assignment: CDR1 SQVTM and CDR2 ANQGSEA. The CDR3 DNA reads TGCAGCGTTGACCGACAGGGGCGAGCCACAGATACGCAGTATTTT. Translation: CSVDRQGRATDTQYF.